This TCR beta chain was sequenced during a study of shared clonotypes between healthy human individuals. Study-level results: Relative to memory subsets, naive subsets generally showed larger estimated richness.

Here immunoSEQ multiplex PCR was the method, and the copy in TCRdb shows in-frame clones only, minus some. In the table there are 550,000 to 750,000 clones, just under 97% of which are singletons. A word on this clone: Its antigen is not known.

Naive CD8 populations comprised CD45RO-negative cells positively selected for CCR7, excluding terminally differentiated effector memory CD45RA+ cells. All the donors were Caucasian adults who lived in Nashville, Tennessee. The source is a woman in her 30s in good health. The sequencing input was naive CD8+ T cells sorted from blood.

This CDR3 is CSAKSGRMNTEAFF. The CDR3 DNA follows: TGCAGCGCCAAGAGCGGTAGGATGAACACTGAAGCTTTCTTT. The chain couples TRBV29-1 to TRBJ1-1; D gene ambiguous. The germline CDR1 and CDR2 sequences are SQVTM and ANQGSEA. V lost 7 bases, J lost 0 bases, and 15 bases lay in between. The CDR3 loop spans 14 amino acids. The whole variable domain, filled in from reference TRBV29-1 and TRBJ1-1, reads SAVISQKPSRDICQRGTSLTIQCQVDSQVTMMFWYRQQPGQSLTLIATANQGSEATYESGFVIDKFPISRPNLTFSTLTVSNMSPEDSSIYLCSAKSGRMNTEAFFGQGTRLTVV.